These T cell receptor beta chains were read from a single sample in a study of blood T cell repertoires in COVID-19. The repertoire was sequenced with immunoSEQ multiplex PCR; TCRdb's copy has only in-frame clones and lacks some. The sample carries about 410,000 clones, 80% to 90% recorded once. The material sequenced was peripheral blood. Source of these receptors: a woman aged 30 to 39 with active or convalescent COVID-19. The CDR3 runs from the conserved cysteine through the conserved F or W. The order of the fields is J gene, V gene, D gene, clone size, CDR3 DNA, CDR3 protein. The D gene is left open where the match is weak. Where a row states a size, it is once, few, many or the class of an expanded clone; other rows omit it.

J gene: TRBJ2-5; V gene: TRBV19; D gene: TRBD2; clone size: .; CDR3 DNA: TGTGCCAGTAGCAGTCTAGCGGGAGGAGAGACCCAGTACTTC; CDR3 protein: CASSSLAGGETQYF
J gene: TRBJ1-5; V gene: TRBV29-1; D gene: .; clone size: once; CDR3 DNA: TGCAGCGTTGGTTACAACAATCAGCCCCAGCATTTT; CDR3 protein: CSVGYNNQPQHF
J gene: TRBJ1-6; V gene: TRBV7-9; D gene: TRBD1; clone size: .; CDR3 DNA: TGTGCCAGCAGCGTCACAGGGGGCGGTTCACCCCTCCACTTT; CDR3 protein: CASSVTGGGSPLHF
J gene: TRBJ2-3; V gene: TRBV5-6; D gene: TRBD2; clone size: .; CDR3 DNA: TGTGCCAGCAGCCTGCGTCTAGCGGGGCGCACAGATACGCAGTATTTT; CDR3 protein: CASSLRLAGRTDTQYF
J gene: TRBJ2-3; V gene: TRBV29-1; D gene: .; clone size: .; CDR3 DNA: TGCAGCGTTTTTGGCGGAACTACCACAGATACGCAGTATTTT; CDR3 protein: CSVFGGTTTDTQYF
J gene: TRBJ2-2; V gene: TRBV2; D gene: .; clone size: .; CDR3 DNA: TGTGCCAGCAGTGAATCAGGGTCGTCCGGGGAGCTGTTTTTT; CDR3 protein: CASSESGSSGELFF
J gene: TRBJ2-1; V gene: TRBV5-1; D gene: TRBD2; clone size: .; CDR3 DNA: TGCGCCAGCAGCTTGTATGGTCTAGCGGATAACAATGAGCAGTTCTTC; CDR3 protein: CASSLYGLADNNEQFF
J gene: TRBJ1-3; V gene: TRBV6-1; D gene: TRBD1; clone size: few; CDR3 DNA: TGTGCCAGCAGTGAAGGCGGGACAGGGCTGGGAAACACCATATATTTT; CDR3 protein: CASSEGGTGLGNTIYF
J gene: TRBJ1-1; V gene: TRBV27; D gene: .; clone size: .; CDR3 DNA: TGTGCCAGCAGTTTCCTTGGGGGGGCGGAGGTAGGCACTGAAGCTTTCTTT; CDR3 protein: CASSFLGGAEVGTEAFF
J gene: TRBJ2-3; V gene: TRBV29-1; D gene: .; clone size: .; CDR3 DNA: TGCAGCGTTCTGTCTAGCACAGATACGCAGTATTTT; CDR3 protein: CSVLSSTDTQYF
J gene: TRBJ1-2; V gene: TRBV6-5; D gene: .; clone size: .; CDR3 DNA: TGTGCCAGCAGGAGGCTCGGGGGCTACACCTTC; CDR3 protein: CASRRLGGYTF
J gene: TRBJ1-5; V gene: TRBV7-2; D gene: TRBD1; clone size: .; CDR3 DNA: TGTGCCAGCAGCTTAGCTACAGGGGACTGGAATCAGCCCCAGCATTTT; CDR3 protein: CASSLATGDWNQPQHF
J gene: TRBJ2-7; V gene: TRBV30; D gene: TRBD2; clone size: .; CDR3 DNA: TGTGCCTGGAGTGTAGGGACTAGCGGTTCCTACGAGCAGTACTTC; CDR3 protein: CAWSVGTSGSYEQYF
J gene: TRBJ2-1; V gene: TRBV21-1; D gene: .; clone size: .; CDR3 DNA: TGTGCCAGCAGCAGCCAAGCGACTAGCACTGCCTACAATGAGCAGTTCTTC; CDR3 protein: CASSSQATSTAYNEQFF
J gene: TRBJ2-1; V gene: TRBV30; D gene: .; clone size: once; CDR3 DNA: TGTGCCTGGAGTGTAGGGGGTGAGCAGTTCTTC; CDR3 protein: CAWSVGGEQFF
J gene: TRBJ1-1; V gene: TRBV19; D gene: TRBD1; clone size: .; CDR3 DNA: TGTGCCAGTAGTATTGGGACAGGGGGGAACCCGACTGAAGCTTTCTTT; CDR3 protein: CASSIGTGGNPTEAFF
J gene: TRBJ1-1; V gene: TRBV4-1; D gene: TRBD1; clone size: once; CDR3 DNA: TGCGCCAGCAGCCACCGGACAGGTGCAAACACTGAAGCTTTCTTT; CDR3 protein: CASSHRTGANTEAFF
J gene: TRBJ1-2; V gene: TRBV5-1; D gene: TRBD1; clone size: .; CDR3 DNA: TGCGCCAGCAGCTTGGGCCCCATGACAGGGTCAAATGGCTACACCTTC; CDR3 protein: CASSLGPMTGSNGYTF
J gene: TRBJ1-1; V gene: TRBV19; D gene: TRBD1; clone size: .; CDR3 DNA: TGTGCCAGTAGTCTACAGGGGCCCACTGAAGCTTTCTTT; CDR3 protein: CASSLQGPTEAFF
J gene: TRBJ2-1; V gene: TRBV4-1; D gene: TRBD2; clone size: .; CDR3 DNA: TGCGCCAGCAGCCAAGACCCTAAGACTAGCGGGGACGAGGATGAGCAGTTCTTC; CDR3 protein: CASSQDPKTSGDEDEQFF
J gene: TRBJ1-6; V gene: TRBV2; D gene: .; clone size: .; CDR3 DNA: TGTGCCAGCAGCGTCCCGAGGGACTCTTGGGAGGATTCACCCCTCCACTTT; CDR3 protein: CASSVPRDSWEDSPLHF
J gene: TRBJ2-5; V gene: TRBV5-1; D gene: TRBD1; clone size: .; CDR3 DNA: TGCGCCAGCAGCCCGACAGGGTCCAAGGCCACCCAGTACTTC; CDR3 protein: CASSPTGSKATQYF
J gene: TRBJ2-3; V gene: TRBV6-1; D gene: .; clone size: .; CDR3 DNA: TGTGCCAGCAGTGAAGAGAGCGGATCCCCCCCTGATACGCAGTATTTT; CDR3 protein: CASSEESGSPPDTQYF
J gene: TRBJ1-2; V gene: TRBV30; D gene: TRBD1; clone size: .; CDR3 DNA: TGTGCCTGGAGCGAAGGACAGGGACCCAACTATGGCTACACCTTC; CDR3 protein: CAWSEGQGPNYGYTF
J gene: TRBJ1-1; V gene: TRBV5-4; D gene: .; clone size: .; CDR3 DNA: TGTGCCAGCAGTCAAGACCCGGGAAGGATGAACACTGAAGCTTTCTTT; CDR3 protein: CASSQDPGRMNTEAFF
J gene: TRBJ2-1; V gene: TRBV19; D gene: TRBD1; clone size: .; CDR3 DNA: TGTGCCAGTAGCCGGACAGGGTACGGTGAGCAGTTCTTC; CDR3 protein: CASSRTGYGEQFF
J gene: TRBJ2-7; V gene: TRBV5-1; D gene: TRBD2; clone size: .; CDR3 DNA: TGCGCCAGCAGACGGGGAGGGGACTCCTACGAGCAGTACTTC; CDR3 protein: CASRRGGDSYEQYF
J gene: TRBJ1-4; V gene: TRBV7-2; D gene: .; clone size: .; CDR3 DNA: TGTGCCAGCAGACCGACAGTGGATGAAAAACTGTTTTTT; CDR3 protein: CASRPTVDEKLFF
J gene: TRBJ1-1; V gene: TRBV5-1; D gene: .; clone size: .; CDR3 DNA: TGCGCCAGCAGCTACGGCTACAGGGAGGGGATTTTGAACACTGAAGCTTTCTTT; CDR3 protein: CASSYGYREGILNTEAFF
J gene: TRBJ1-1; V gene: TRBV2; D gene: .; clone size: .; CDR3 DNA: TGTGCCAGCAGTGATCTAGGACAGCAGAACACTGAAGCTTTCTTT; CDR3 protein: CASSDLGQQNTEAFF
J gene: TRBJ2-2; V gene: TRBV10-3; D gene: .; clone size: once; CDR3 DNA: TGTGCCATCACTACCACCGGGGAGCTGTTTTTT; CDR3 protein: CAITTTGELFF
J gene: TRBJ2-7; V gene: TRBV10-2; D gene: .; clone size: few; CDR3 DNA: TGCGCCAGCAGTGAGGCGGTTCACTACGAGCAGTACTTC; CDR3 protein: CASSEAVHYEQYF
J gene: TRBJ1-5; V gene: TRBV4-1; D gene: .; clone size: .; CDR3 DNA: TGCGCCAGCAGCCCGAGGACTGCAGATAGCAATCAGCCCCAGCATTTT; CDR3 protein: CASSPRTADSNQPQHF
J gene: TRBJ1-1; V gene: TRBV4-1; D gene: .; clone size: .; CDR3 DNA: TGCGCCAGCAGCCAAGAGGGACACCAAATCACTGAAGCTTTCTTT; CDR3 protein: CASSQEGHQITEAFF
J gene: TRBJ2-7; V gene: TRBV5-6; D gene: .; clone size: .; CDR3 DNA: TGTGCCAGCAGCTTAGAGACTGATCCCTACGAGCAGTACTTC; CDR3 protein: CASSLETDPYEQYF
J gene: TRBJ2-7; V gene: TRBV5-1; D gene: TRBD2; clone size: .; CDR3 DNA: TGCGCCAGCAGCCGGGGGACTAGCGGGAGGGGAGGCGAGCAGTACTTC; CDR3 protein: CASSRGTSGRGGEQYF
J gene: TRBJ2-7; V gene: TRBV5-5; D gene: TRBD1; clone size: .; CDR3 DNA: TGTGCCAGCAGCTTGGGGGACAGGAAGTACGAGCAGTACTTC; CDR3 protein: CASSLGDRKYEQYF
J gene: TRBJ1-2; V gene: TRBV2; D gene: TRBD1; clone size: .; CDR3 DNA: TGTGCCAGCAACGAGGGGGCGAGTGGCTACACCTTC; CDR3 protein: CASNEGASGYTF